This TCR beta chain was identified in a study of blood T cell repertoires in COVID-19. The overall study: The cDNA or gDNA used as material had been derived from T cells, B-cell-depleted T cells, or PBMCs.

It was during active infection that Seattle patients were enrolled and then longitudinally followed. The table came from immunoSEQ multiplex PCR; TCRdb's copy has only in-frame clones and leaves some out. This table has roughly 100,000 clones, approximately 86% appearing once. Sequencing input: peripheral blood. This TCR came from a man in his fifties with COVID-19, enrolled during active disease.

The CDR3 region is CASSQDHRQGYGYTF. CDR3 coding DNA: TGCGCCAGCAGCCAAGATCATCGGCAGGGCTATGGCTACACCTTC. V and J are TRBV4-1 and TRBJ1-2, with D possibly matching TRBD1 (5 bases). Germline V lookup: CDR1 MGHRA, CDR2 YSYEKL. Trimming removed 0 bases from V and 4 bases from J, with 12 bases in between. The CDR3 has 15 amino acids.